The rows below give T cell receptor beta chains drawn from one sample of a study of blood T cell repertoires in COVID-19. Method: immunoSEQ multiplex PCR; TCRdb's copy keeps in-frame clones and lacks some. Here the sample spans 200,000 to 250,000 clones, less than 90% being singletons. Sequencing was carried out using peripheral blood. Source of these receptors: a woman aged 55-69 years who had recovered from COVID-19. Each CDR3 is given with its conserved first and last residue. The D gene is left open where the match is weak. The size field is filled for only some rows; it gives once, few, many or a size class.

clone_size	v_call	d_call	j_call	cdr3_aa	cdr3_nt
once	TRBV3-1/TRBV3-2	-	TRBJ1-1	CASGDRKVTEAFF	TGTGCCAGCGGAGACAGAAAGGTAACTGAAGCTTTCTTT
-	TRBV18	-	TRBJ2-5	CASSMYQETQYF	TGTGCCAGCTCTATGTACCAAGAGACCCAGTACTTC
-	TRBV9	-	TRBJ2-1	CASSVGGVAGLNEQFF	TGTGCCAGCAGCGTAGGGGGGGTAGCTGGGTTGAATGAGCAGTTCTTC
-	TRBV6-2/TRBV6-3	-	TRBJ2-5	CASSPPEGAVRETQYF	TGTGCCAGCAGTCCCCCGGAGGGGGCGGTTAGAGAGACCCAGTACTTC
-	TRBV30	-	TRBJ2-2	CAWSPPLGPGELFF	TGTGCCTGGAGCCCTCCCCTAGGCCCCGGGGAGCTGTTTTTT
-	TRBV4-3	TRBD2	TRBJ2-3	CASSQEGRGGTDTQYF	TGCGCCAGCAGCCAAGAGGGGCGGGGGGGCACAGATACGCAGTATTTT
-	TRBV7-3	TRBD2	TRBJ2-5	CASSLSLAGGRETQYF	TGTGCCAGCAGCTTATCCCTAGCGGGGGGGCGGGAGACCCAGTACTTC
-	TRBV28	-	TRBJ1-1	CASTQLGGAGTEAFF	TGTGCCAGCACCCAACTGGGGGGGGCTGGCACTGAAGCTTTCTTT
-	TRBV7-3	TRBD2	TRBJ2-1	CASSRNSGGSYNEQFF	TGTGCCAGCAGCCGAAATTCCGGCGGGAGCTACAATGAGCAGTTCTTC
-	TRBV30	-	TRBJ2-1	CVGGPFNEQFF	TGTGTCGGGGGACCATTCAATGAGCAGTTCTTC
-	TRBV5-6	-	TRBJ1-4	CASSSQGGEKLFF	TGTGCCAGCAGCTCACAGGGTGGTGAAAAACTGTTTTTT
-	TRBV7-9	-	TRBJ1-3	CASSLGKWGSGNTIYF	TGTGCCAGCAGCTTAGGCAAATGGGGCTCCGGAAACACCATATATTTT
few	TRBV5-6	TRBD1	TRBJ2-5	CATSLVQGAGETQYF	TGTGCCACAAGCTTGGTACAGGGGGCGGGAGAGACCCAGTACTTC
-	TRBV21-1	-	TRBJ2-1	CASSQIPSGGGRNEQFF	TGTGCCAGCAGCCAGATCCCTAGCGGGGGGGGCAGGAATGAGCAGTTCTTC
-	TRBV30	-	TRBJ2-3	CAWSSDMGRTDTQYF	TGTGCCTGGAGTTCGGACATGGGGCGCACAGATACGCAGTATTTT
-	TRBV25-1	-	TRBJ1-2	CASSEYGGHGYTF	TGTGCCAGCAGTGAATATGGGGGCCATGGCTACACCTTC
-	TRBV5-1	-	TRBJ1-2	CASSLGGGSYGYTF	TGCGCCAGCAGCTTGGGAGGTGGGAGCTATGGCTACACCTTC
-	TRBV16	-	TRBJ2-5	CASSQSIQGQETQYF	TGTGCCAGCAGCCAATCGATTCAGGGACAAGAGACCCAGTACTTC
-	TRBV6-6	TRBD1	TRBJ2-7	CASSTQGAGEQYF	TGTGCCAGCAGTACACAGGGGGCGGGCGAGCAGTACTTC
-	TRBV2	TRBD2	TRBJ2-4	CASTRLAKNIQYF	TGTGCCAGCACTAGACTAGCGAAAAACATTCAGTACTTC
once	TRBV7-3	-	TRBJ2-5	CASSLSHYETQYF	TGTGCCAGCAGCTTAAGCCACTATGAGACCCAGTACTTC
-	TRBV19	TRBD2	TRBJ2-1	CAIGLGDEQFF	TGTGCCATTGGACTAGGGGATGAGCAGTTCTTC
-	TRBV19	TRBD1	TRBJ2-2	CASSRDRIYTGELFF	TGTGCCAGTAGTAGGGACAGGATATACACCGGGGAGCTGTTTTTT
-	TRBV7-9	TRBD1	TRBJ2-7	CASSSGQLTYEQYF	TGTGCCAGCAGTTCGGGACAGCTTACCTACGAGCAGTACTTC
-	TRBV7-9	-	TRBJ2-1	CASSSGEPFSYNEQFF	TGTGCCAGCAGCTCAGGGGAACCCTTCTCCTACAATGAGCAGTTCTTC
-	TRBV29-1	TRBD1	TRBJ1-4	CSVAQGAFSSTGLNEKLFF	TGCAGCGTTGCCCAGGGGGCCTTTTCATCAACCGGTCTTAATGAAAAACTGTTTTTT
-	TRBV6-2/TRBV6-3	TRBD2	TRBJ2-1	CASSSWTSGGARNEQFF	TGTGCCAGCAGTTCCTGGACTAGCGGGGGGGCCAGGAATGAGCAGTTCTTC
-	TRBV7-3	-	TRBJ1-1	CASSFHGGNTEAFF	TGTGCCAGCAGCTTTCACGGGGGAAACACTGAAGCTTTCTTT
-	TRBV4-1	TRBD2	TRBJ2-2	CASSQVTGGTGELFF	TGCGCCAGCAGCCAAGTTACCGGGGGGACCGGGGAGCTGTTTTTT
-	TRBV7-8	-	TRBJ2-3	CASSLGLLTRPKHTQYF	TGTGCCAGCAGCTTAGGATTGTTGACCAGGCCCAAACATACGCAGTATTTT
-	TRBV9	TRBD1	TRBJ1-4	CASSVDPNDRGQEKLFF	TGTGCCAGCAGCGTAGATCCCAACGACAGGGGGCAAGAAAAACTGTTTTTT
-	TRBV15	-	TRBJ1-1	CATSTPTTENTEAFF	TGTGCCACCAGCACCCCAACCACAGAGAACACTGAAGCTTTCTTT
-	TRBV10-3	-	TRBJ2-7	CATGVERHEQYF	TGTGCCACCGGGGTCGAGCGCCACGAGCAGTACTTC
-	TRBV5-1	-	TRBJ2-5	CASSLVKAGQDSFQETQYF	TGCGCCAGCAGCTTGGTAAAAGCGGGACAGGACTCTTTTCAAGAGACCCAGTACTTC
-	TRBV21-1	-	TRBJ1-2	CASSNGFRVAGGYGYTF	TGTGCCAGCAGCAATGGCTTCCGCGTAGCAGGGGGCTATGGCTACACCTTC
-	TRBV7-2	-	TRBJ2-2	CASIGQITGELFF	TGTGCCAGCATAGGACAGATCACCGGGGAGCTGTTTTTT
-	TRBV20-1	TRBD1	TRBJ1-1	CSASPAGGLESNTEAFF	TGCAGTGCTAGTCCGGCAGGGGGCCTCGAATCGAACACTGAAGCTTTCTTT
-	TRBV11-2	-	TRBJ2-1	CASSPNYRVEQFF	TGTGCCAGCAGCCCCAACTACAGGGTTGAGCAGTTCTTC
-	TRBV6-5	-	TRBJ1-5	CASGRFTQPQHF	TGTGCCAGCGGCAGGTTTACTCAGCCCCAGCATTTT
-	TRBV9	TRBD1	TRBJ2-2	CASSTQGVGELFF	TGTGCCAGCAGCACACAGGGGGTCGGGGAGCTGTTTTTT
-	TRBV25-1	TRBD2	TRBJ2-1	CASSDRLAGDEQFF	TGTGCCAGCAGTGATCGGCTAGCGGGGGACGAGCAGTTCTTC
-	TRBV5-8	TRBD1	TRBJ1-5	CASSPGTDYNQPQHF	TGTGCCAGCAGCCCCGGGACAGATTACAATCAGCCCCAGCATTTT
-	TRBV5-8	-	TRBJ2-3	CASSPKGGVSTDTQYF	TGTGCCAGCAGCCCAAAGGGCGGGGTTAGCACAGATACGCAGTATTTT
-	TRBV12-3/TRBV12-4	-	TRBJ2-7	CASSILYEQYF	TGTGCCAGCAGTATACTATACGAGCAGTACTTC
-	TRBV3-1/TRBV3-2	TRBD1	TRBJ1-2	CASSQEGRGGYTF	TGTGCCAGCAGCCAAGAGGGCAGGGGGGGCTACACCTTC
-	TRBV27	TRBD2	TRBJ2-7	CASSSGTSFYEQYF	TGTGCCAGCAGTTCAGGGACTAGCTTCTACGAGCAGTACTTC
-	TRBV5-4	TRBD1	TRBJ2-7	CASSYRDSSYEQYF	TGTGCCAGCAGCTACAGGGACAGCTCCTACGAGCAGTACTTC